One sample yielded the 24 T cell receptor beta chains listed below, sequenced in a study of naive and memory T cell subsets. Sample treatment: skin biopsy from PPD injection site in Mantoux-positive individual. TCR cDNA received a 3' ligated oligonucleotide that carried a UMI. Amplification of ligated cDNA took four PCR rounds with SP2 and nested alpha and beta constant primers. TCRdb itself ran the UMI-ligation and nested PCR reads through MiXCR, one entry per CDR3 protein. Counted here are about 24,000 distinct CDR3 sequences, about 6% occurring once; the ten biggest clones make up around 6.5%. The sample was skin, taken from a tuberculin skin test site. These receptors all stem from an adult in good health.

The V gene is TRBV19, the J gene TRBJ2-5; D might be TRBD2 (5 bases). V lost 5 bases to trimming and J lost 5 bases, with 12 bases between them. From germline, CDR1 is LNHDA and CDR2 SQIVND (reference sequence). This CDR3 has 13 residues. CDR3 region: CASSAGLSETQYF. The CDR3, as DNA: TGTGCCAGTAGTGCGGGTCTATCGGAGACCCAGTACTTC.

The J gene is TRBJ2-1, the V gene TRBV6-1; TRBD2 might be the D (6 bases). Germline V gene data show CDR1 as MNHNS and CDR2 as SASEGT. The CDR3 totals 17 residues. V was clipped by 3 bases and J by 4 bases, with 19 bases between them. DNA for the CDR3: TGTGCCAGCAGTGAGTCCGGGAGAATCTTTCTATACAATGAGCAGTTCTTC. Amino acid sequence: CASSESGRIFLYNEQFF.

This clonotype showed up many times. The gene calls are TRBV7-6 and TRBJ2-5; D gene unclear. This CDR3 has 14 amino acids. The ends were cut back, 3 bases at V and 0 bases at J, with 8 bases in the middle. CDR1 and CDR2 (germline): SGHVS, FNYEAQ. CDR3 residues: CASSFAAYQETQYF. The CDR3 nucleotides read TGTGCCAGCAGCTTCGCGGCGTACCAAGAGACCCAGTACTTC.

This clonotype was observed many times. V usage is TRBV4-3 and J usage is TRBJ1-4; 8 nucleotides match TRBD1. V lost 4 bases to trimming and J lost 0 bases; unmatched junction nucleotides: 7. Germline values: CDR1 LGHNA, CDR2 YSLEER. This CDR3 is 17 amino acids long. This chain's CDR3 is CASSLDREKATNEKLFF. Here the CDR3 DNA reads TGCGCCAGCAGCCTGGACAGGGAGAAGGCAACTAATGAAAAACTGTTTTTT.

This clonotype is medium-sized within its sample. The chain is built from TRBV7-9 and TRBJ2-2; TRBD2 is a possible D gene (5 bases). Germline CDR1 reads SEHNR; CDR2 reads FQNEAQ (reference sequence). V shed 1 base and J shed 2 bases, with 14 bases lying between them. This CDR3 is built from 17 residues. As DNA, the CDR3 is TGTGCCAGCAGCTTAGGCAGCGGCGCATTCAACACCGGGGAGCTGTTTTTT. Residues: CASSLGSGAFNTGELFF.

This clonotype was seen at least ten times. The genes are TRBV3-1 and TRBJ2-7, with 9 bases aligning to TRBD1. V was clipped by 0 bases and J by 7 bases; unmatched bases: 4. The CDR3 runs 14 residues. CDR1 and CDR2 from the germline V gene are LGHDT and YNNKEL (reference sequence). The CDR3 coding sequence is TGTGCCAGCAGCCAAGAACAGGGGGCGGGTGAGCAGTACTTC. Translation: CASSQEQGAGEQYF.

This clonotype was counted at least ten times. The genes are TRBV21-1 and TRBJ1-6; the D segment call TRBD1 is taken from the table without a DNA check. TRBV21-1 corresponds to a pseudogene. The CDR3 extends over 20 amino acids. The CDR3 here is CATKIRGQDRTSSYNSPLHF. The DNA of the CDR3 is TGTGCCACTAAAATTCGGGGGCAGGACCGAACGAGCTCCTATAATTCACCCCTCCACTTT.

The table lists this clonotype with many counts. This sequence joins TRBV20-1 and TRBJ2-7; TRBD2 matches 9 bases. Germline lookup yields CDR1 DFQATT and CDR2 SNEGSKA (reference sequence). The CDR3 extends over 14 amino acids. V gave up 1 base and J gave up 5 bases; unmatched junction bases: 6. DNA for the CDR3: TGCAGTGCTAGAGTCATAGCGGGAGCCCACGAGCAGTACTTC. Translating it yields CSARVIAGAHEQYF.

By sample fraction, this clonotype is medium-sized. The chain links TRBV7-3 to TRBJ2-6; no clear D gene. V was cut by 5 bases and J by 7 bases, with 12 bases left in between. The length of the CDR3 is 14 residues. Germline CDR1 SGHTA, CDR2 FQGTGA. Written as DNA, the CDR3 is TGTGCCAGCAGCCCAGATCCCGGCGCCAACGTCCTGACTTTC. Its translation: CASSPDPGANVLTF.

This clonotype has a count of ten or more. The J gene is TRBJ1-5, the V gene TRBV12-3 or TRBV12-4, with a tentative D call TRBD1 (5 bases). V lost 1 base and J lost 2, with 18 bases in between. The CDR3 is made up of 18 amino acids. CDR3 bases: TGTGCCAGCAGTTTAGAGCCGGTTCAGGGTTCGGGCAATCAGCCCCAGCATTTT. This gives the protein CASSLEPVQGSGNQPQHF.

This clonotype was counted ten times or more. V gene TRBV4-1 combines with J gene TRBJ2-7; D not resolved. Germline V gene lookup returns CDR1 MGHRA and CDR2 YSYEKL. The CDR3 consists of 16 residues. Trimming removed 1 base at V and 2 bases at J, with 15 bases between. CDR3 DNA: TGCGCCAGCAGCCAAGGATACCTCACCACCCCCTACGAGCAGTACTTC. It specifies CASSQGYLTTPYEQYF.

Ten or more counts support this clonotype. This sequence joins TRBV5-1 and TRBJ2-5; the D is unclear. Germline assignment: CDR1 SGHRS and CDR2 YFSETQ. The V end was cut by 0 bases, the J end by 5 bases, with 14 bases between. The CDR3 contains 15 residues. CDR3 bases: TGCGCCAGCAGCTTGGCCCCGAGTACCGGGGAGACCCAGTACTTC. The encoded protein is CASSLAPSTGETQYF.

This clonotype turned up a few times. V gene TRBV12-3 or TRBV12-4 combines with J gene TRBJ2-1, with 11 bases lining up with TRBD1. The CDR3 consists of 13 residues. V gave up 6 bases and J gave up 7 bases; unmatched junction bases: 2. CDR3 coding DNA: TGTGCCAGCAGGGGGACAGGGGGGAATGAGCAGTTCTTC. Its translation: CASRGTGGNEQFF.

The chain combines TRBV20-1 with TRBJ2-5; D is ambiguous. Trimming removed 3 bases from V and 3 bases from J, with 14 bases in between. The CDR3 runs 14 residues. Germline loops: CDR1 DFQATT, CDR2 SNEGSKA (reference sequence). The CDR3 DNA is TGCAGTGCTAGTTGGTGGAAGGCAGAAGAGACCCAGTACTTC. Translating gives CSASWWKAEETQYF.

The chain uses TRBV5-4 and TRBJ2-1, with a possible D match to TRBD1 (6 bases). V was pared by 4 bases and J by 6 bases, with 20 bases between. Germline values: CDR1 SGHNT, CDR2 YYREEE (reference sequence). The CDR3 spans 16 residues. CDR3 nucleotide sequence: TGTGCCAGCAGCCAGAGGGGCCCTGGACAGAGCAATGAGCAGTTCTTC. As protein: CASSQRGPGQSNEQFF.

This clonotype came up many times. For the CDR3, the DNA is TGTGCCAGCAGTGGGACTAGCGGGAGGGCCGGACCAAACCAAGAGACCCAGTACTTC. Translation: CASSGTSGRAGPNQETQYF. The chain is built from TRBV27 and TRBJ2-5; 16 positions agree with TRBD2. J lost 0 bases, V lost 5 bases, and 9 bases had no gene match. Germline V lookup: CDR1 MNHEY, CDR2 SMNVEV (reference sequence). The CDR3 is 19 amino acids.

In its sample, this clonotype was seen many times. This rearrangement joins TRBV6-2 or TRBV6-3 to TRBJ2-1; D is ambiguous. CDR1 and CDR2 (germline): MNHEY, SVGEGT. The CDR3 is made up of 14 amino acids. Trimming cost V 3 bases and J 3 bases, with 9 bases left between them. The CDR3 DNA follows: TGTGCCAGCAGTTATTATCGCAGCTACAATGAGCAGTTCTTC. Translated: CASSYYRSYNEQFF.

The sample holds many counts of this clonotype. One base away lies a much larger clone, so this may be a sequencing read error. This chain connects TRBV5-4 to TRBJ2-3; D not certain. This CDR3 is 13 amino acids long. Trimming pared 0 bases from V and 3 bases from J, leaving 5 bases between. Per the germline V gene, CDR1 is SGHNT and CDR2 is YYREEE (reference sequence). The CDR3 sequence: CASSLESTDTQYF. CDR3 nucleotide sequence: TGTGCCAGCAGCTTGGAAAGTACAGATACGCAGTATTTT.

The chain recombines TRBV18 with TRBJ1-1, with D perhaps TRBD1 (6 bases). In germline, CDR1 is KGHSH, CDR2 LQKENI. Trimming shortened V by 0 bases and J by 4 bases, and 15 bases separated the two germline ends. The CDR3 runs 16 residues. The CDR3 nucleotides read TGTGCCAGCTCACCACCGAACAGGGTGGTAGGCACTGAAGCTTTCTTT. This codes for CASSPPNRVVGTEAFF.

This clonotype was seen ten or more times. The chain has TRBV6-5 and TRBJ2-5; 9 bases map to TRBD1. CDR3 length: 14 amino acids. The germline V gene has CDR1 MNHEY and CDR2 SVGAGI. The V and J ends lost 2 bases and 5 bases, in that order; junction bases with no gene match: 3. The CDR3 loop reads CASSYRTGAETQYF. DNA of the CDR3: TGTGCCAGCAGTTACCGGACAGGGGCCGAGACCCAGTACTTC.

The sample holds many counts of this clonotype. The chain joins TRBV3-1 to TRBJ2-6; the match to TRBD1 covers 9 bases. This CDR3 is built from 20 residues. Per the germline V gene, CDR1 is LGHDT and CDR2 is YNNKEL (reference sequence). Unmatched junction bases numbered 16, after V lost 3 bases and J lost 4 bases. CDR3 amino acids: CASSHGRQGVRGTGANVLTF. CDR3 DNA: TGTGCCAGCAGCCACGGCAGACAGGGGGTACGTGGGACAGGGGCCAACGTCCTGACTTTC.

This clonotype came up a few times. This chain joins TRBV28 and TRBJ2-7; a weak D match, TRBD2 (6 bases). Trimming stripped 2 bases from V and 1 base from J, with 27 bases between. There are 20 residues in the CDR3. Germline V gene data show CDR1 as MDHEN and CDR2 as SYDVKM. Written as DNA, the CDR3 is TGTGCCAGCAGTTTACCCACCCACGGGCCCGGGAGCGGTTATTCCTACGAGCAGTACTTC. Translated, it gives CASSLPTHGPGSGYSYEQYF.

In this sample, this clonotype is medium-sized. This sequence joins TRBV19 and TRBJ2-6, with TRBD1 identical over 7 bases. Germline lookup yields CDR1 LNHDA and CDR2 SQIVND (reference sequence). The CDR3 totals 18 residues. Trimming removed 6 bases from V and 0 bases from J; junction bases left unmatched: 11. For the CDR3, the DNA is TGTGCCAGTAGCTTCGGGGACAGTGGGCTCTCTGGGGCCAACGTCCTGACTTTC. Residues: CASSFGDSGLSGANVLTF.

The chain has TRBV4-2 and TRBJ2-5, with D possibly matching TRBD1 (6 bases). The V gene lost 2 bases and the J gene lost 5 bases, with 21 bases spanning the gap. The CDR3 consists of 17 residues. Germline CDR1 reads LGHNA; CDR2 reads YNFKEQ. The CDR3 spells CASSQSPQGLALETQYF. The CDR3 DNA reads TGTGCCAGCAGCCAATCCCCCCAGGGGCTGGCCCTTGAGACCCAGTACTTC.